One and the same sample provided the 2 T cell receptor beta chains below, sequenced in a study of blood T cell repertoires in COVID-19. Sequenced by immunoSEQ multiplex PCR; TCRdb stores in-frame clones only, minus some. The sample has under 400,000 clones; 90% are singletons. The sequenced sample was peripheral blood. The source is a young woman with COVID-19, enrolled during active disease.

The V gene is TRBV7-9, the J gene TRBJ1-1; the D gene is possibly TRBD1 (5 bases). The V end was cut by 5 bases, the J end by 0 bases, with 13 bases between. The germline V gene has CDR1 SEHNR and CDR2 FQNEAQ (reference sequence). The length of the CDR3 is 15 residues. The CDR3 loop is CASSLSPGMNTEAFF. CDR3 coding DNA: TGTGCCAGCAGCCTAAGTCCAGGGATGAACACTGAAGCTTTCTTT.

The gene calls are TRBV9 and TRBJ2-1; 11 bases line up with TRBD2. This CDR3 has 14 amino acids. Germline CDR1 reads SGDLS; CDR2 reads YYNGEE. V lost 2 bases to trimming and J lost 8 bases; unmatched junction nucleotides: 3. The CDR3 DNA follows: TGTGCCAGCAGCGTCACTAGCGGGAGTTATGAGCAGTTCTTC. Its translation is CASSVTSGSYEQFF.